A selection of T cell receptor beta chains follows, all from one sample in a study of blood T cell repertoires in COVID-19. The assay was immunoSEQ multiplex PCR, and TCRdb's table has in-frame clones only and misses some. The table has 150,000 to 190,000 clones, 80% to 90% seen once. The sequencing sample was made of peripheral blood. The receptors here all came from a woman aged 55-69 years with COVID-19, enrolled during active disease. CDR3s include the opening cysteine and the closing phenylalanine or tryptophan. Each record gives: V gene, J gene, CDR3 protein.

V: TRBV29-1; J: TRBJ2-1; CDR3: CSDQQGRSSYNEQFF
V: TRBV7-8; J: TRBJ2-2; CDR3: CASSVGTGRNTGELFF
V: TRBV3-1/TRBV3-2; J: TRBJ1-1; CDR3: CASSHHRTGPGNTEAFF
V: TRBV7-6; J: TRBJ2-1; CDR3: CASSSGGAEQFF
V: TRBV11-3; J: TRBJ1-1; CDR3: CASSFNGGNTEAFF
V: TRBV7-9; J: TRBJ2-3; CDR3: CASSLVSGTNTDTQYF
V: TRBV29-1; J: TRBJ2-2; CDR3: CSVDGAENTGELFF
V: TRBV5-6; J: TRBJ1-4; CDR3: CASNQVFGDEKLFF
V: TRBV6-5; J: TRBJ1-2; CDR3: CASRGNGAYGYTF
V: TRBV3-1/TRBV3-2; J: TRBJ1-5; CDR3: CASSLDSNNQPQHF
V: TRBV6-5; J: TRBJ2-5; CDR3: CASGGARSREPQYF
V: TRBV3-1/TRBV3-2; J: TRBJ2-5; CDR3: CASSRFTSEGRETQYF
V: TRBV7-9; J: TRBJ2-1; CDR3: CASSLFSNEQFF
V: TRBV14; J: TRBJ2-5; CDR3: CASSPGTGRKTQYF
V: TRBV30; J: TRBJ1-6; CDR3: CAWSPTGNNSPLHF
V: TRBV12-5; J: TRBJ1-6; CDR3: CASGTEGGGSPLHF
V: TRBV5-1; J: TRBJ1-1; CDR3: CASSPDTLGTEAFF
V: TRBV6-5; J: TRBJ1-2; CDR3: CASSSPGLGYGYTF
V: TRBV27; J: TRBJ2-5; CDR3: CASSLSGAEETQYF
V: TRBV5-8; J: TRBJ1-1; CDR3: CASSRRRTSGEAFF
V: TRBV4-1; J: TRBJ1-4; CDR3: CASSQVIEKLFF
V: TRBV7-7; J: TRBJ2-5; CDR3: CASSLAGTGGETQYF
V: TRBV19; J: TRBJ1-2; CDR3: CASSMSPGGIYGYTF
V: TRBV28; J: TRBJ1-5; CDR3: CASRQPSLNQPQHF
V: TRBV6-5; J: TRBJ2-5; CDR3: CASSRLGTRETQYF
V: TRBV3-1/TRBV3-2; J: TRBJ1-3; CDR3: CASSPRRGNTIYF
V: TRBV5-1; J: TRBJ1-1; CDR3: CASSRGRAEAFF
V: TRBV6-5; J: TRBJ2-1; CDR3: CASIPLAGAANEQFF
V: TRBV6-6; J: TRBJ2-5; CDR3: CASSYGTGGRQETQYF
V: TRBV30; J: TRBJ1-5; CDR3: CAWNSGGWGQPQHF
V: TRBV27; J: TRBJ1-1; CDR3: CASSPGLSTEAFF
V: TRBV5-4; J: TRBJ2-1; CDR3: CASSSRTGANSDEQFF
V: TRBV4-1; J: TRBJ2-2; CDR3: CASSQGFLRTGLHTGELFF
V: TRBV19; J: TRBJ1-5; CDR3: CASSSGTGRGQHF
V: TRBV10-3; J: TRBJ1-1; CDR3: CAISEKGLGNTEAFF
V: TRBV19; J: TRBJ2-7; CDR3: CASGQGIYEQYF
V: TRBV5-8; J: TRBJ1-5; CDR3: CASSLGPRVDQPQHF
V: TRBV19; J: TRBJ1-2; CDR3: CAYSNYGYTF
V: TRBV10-3; J: TRBJ1-1; CDR3: CAISESRGGANTEAFF
V: TRBV10-1; J: TRBJ2-5; CDR3: CASSEYRTSKETQYF
V: TRBV19; J: TRBJ2-7; CDR3: CASSVLLGGRRYEQYF
V: TRBV4-1; J: TRBJ2-1; CDR3: CASTMGRGWTQISNEQFF
V: TRBV18; J: TRBJ2-5; CDR3: CASSQDSGQETQYF
V: TRBV6-5; J: TRBJ1-2; CDR3: CASIYRRGWYGYTF
V: TRBV6-1; J: TRBJ1-1; CDR3: CASSELGRGRMMNTEAFF
V: TRBV5-1; J: TRBJ1-3; CDR3: CASSLGDRGFGNTIYF
V: TRBV12-5; J: TRBJ2-7; CDR3: CASGFRVSIDEQYF
V: TRBV4-1; J: TRBJ1-5; CDR3: CASSQAAEGGNQPQHF
V: TRBV7-3; J: TRBJ2-1; CDR3: CASSLGNYNEQFF
V: TRBV11-2; J: TRBJ1-2; CDR3: CASSLPTGTSNYGYTF
V: TRBV18; J: TRBJ2-5; CDR3: CASSQGLADWGTQYF